The 3 T cell receptor beta chains below all came from one sample that was sequenced in a study of tumor-infiltrating lymphocytes in primary liver carcinoma. From around 18-30 mg of unsorted bulk tissue, DNA and RNA were co-extracted together. Researchers generated TCR beta cDNA from approximately 500 ng of total RNA, relying on a constant-region primer. Employing slightly modified ARM-PCR, three nested multiplex PCR rounds were run, and these gave rise to the TCR beta libraries. The two initial PCR rounds, roughly 9 cycles each, used TRBV1-TRBV30 forward and C-beta reverse primers. TCRdb reprocessed the multiplex PCR reads with MiXCR, giving one entry per CDR3 protein. The top ten clones hold about 9.2% of a sample with roughly 91,000 distinct CDR3 sequences, more than 65% of them seen once. Material: liver tumor tissue from sampling region 5. Specified subset: tumor region T5, tumor centre. Receptors were obtained from an older woman with primary liver carcinoma and hepatitis B virus infection.

In regard to this clonotype: At one end, the junction sequence differs from germline, possibly due to a read error. V usage is TRBV29-1 and J usage is TRBJ2-1; 8 bases line up with TRBD1. There are 13 residues in the CDR3. Germline V gene data show CDR1 as SQVTM and CDR2 as ANQGSEA. CDR3: CSVVGDRNNEQFF. The CDR3, as DNA: TGTAGTGTTGTGGGGGACAGGAACAATGAGCAGTTCTTC.

This clonotype was seen just once. This may be a read error, as it is one base from a much larger clone. The gene calls are TRBV30 and TRBJ1-5, with D perhaps TRBD1 (6 bases). Trimming cost V 5 bases and J 3 bases, with 20 bases left between them. The germline V gene encodes CDR1 GTSNPN and CDR2 SVGIG (reference sequence). The CDR3 extends over 16 amino acids. CDR3 residues: CAWCAHLGGANQPQHF. CDR3 in DNA: TGTGCCTGGTGTGCCCACCTTGGGGGGGCCAATCAGCCCCAGCATTTT.

The rearrangement joins TRBV19 to TRBJ2-1; D tentatively fits TRBD1 or TRBD2 (5 bases each). The CDR3 runs 13 residues. V gave up 3 bases and J gave up 10 bases, with 13 bases separating them. Germline V CDR1 and CDR2: LNHDA, SQIVND (reference sequence). The CDR3 spells CASSIPGPLEQFF. The DNA of the CDR3 is TGTGCCAGTAGTATTCCGGGACCGTTGGAGCAGTTCTTC. Full variable domain (missing parts from reference TRBV19 and TRBJ2-1): DGGITQSPKYLFRKEGQNVTLSCEQNLNHDAMYWYRQDPGQGLRLIYYSQIVNDFQKGDIAEGYSVSREKKESFPLTVTSAQKNPTAFYLCASSIPGPLEQFFGPGTRLTVL.